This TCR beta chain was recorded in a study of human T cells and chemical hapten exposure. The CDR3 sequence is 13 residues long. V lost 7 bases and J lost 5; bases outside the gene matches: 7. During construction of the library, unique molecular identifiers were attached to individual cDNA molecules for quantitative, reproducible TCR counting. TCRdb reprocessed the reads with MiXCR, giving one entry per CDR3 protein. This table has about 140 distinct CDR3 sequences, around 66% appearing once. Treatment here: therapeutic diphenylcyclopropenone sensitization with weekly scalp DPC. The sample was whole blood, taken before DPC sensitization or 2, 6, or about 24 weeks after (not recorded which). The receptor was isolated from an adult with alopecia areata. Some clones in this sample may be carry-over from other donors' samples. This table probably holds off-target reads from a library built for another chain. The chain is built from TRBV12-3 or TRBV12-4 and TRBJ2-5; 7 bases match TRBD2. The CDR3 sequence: CASTLGGVETQYF. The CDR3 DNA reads TGTGCCAGCACCCTGGGGGGGGTTGAGACCCAGTACTTC.